This T cell receptor (beta chain) was captured in a study of T cells after yellow fever vaccination (dated by TCRdb to the late 2010s). Regarding the study in general: The SMART-Seq v4 Ultra Low Input RNA kit was used to prepare libraries from fractions with low cell numbers. To follow T-cell clones before and after both primary and booster YFV17D yellow fever vaccination, bulk TCR alpha and beta repertoires underwent longitudinal sequencing. Two healthy male donors made up the cohort, one aged 18 to 30 years and the other aged 30 to 40 years. Blood samples were taken at several timepoints before and after primary and secondary immunization, and bulk PBMC replicates and cell subsets were isolated.

This clonotype was recorded a few times. It lacks a known antigen. No base quality information exists; no much larger clone differs at one position. For sequencing, an Illumina NovaSeq 6000 was employed. Synthesis of TCR cDNA relied on 5'RACE template switching, a step that introduced a universal primer site along with unique molecular identifiers. Priming for cDNA synthesis came from both the TCR alpha and TCR beta constant segments. Library amplification involved two PCR steps, and the second step added sample barcodes and sequencing adapters. Sequencing of the libraries was done on either Illumina HiSeq 2500 (2x100 bp) or NovaSeq (2x150 bp). Per the authors' processing: MIGEC handled demultiplexing of reads and collapsing into UMI consensus sequences, while MiXCR performed V(D)J alignment. Vaccine-responding clonotypes were identified with edgeR using replicate PBMC samples, with FDR below 0.01 and a log2 fold change above 5 up to day 15 being required. CD4 or CD8 identity was assigned to each bulk clonotype according to whether the clonotype was present at higher abundance in the sequenced CD4 repertoire or the sequenced CD8 repertoire. The public reads were quality trimmed at Q25 with fastp and then assembled into clones with MiXCR by TCRdb, keeping productive beta chains. All rows with the same CDR3 protein become a single entry with the most common DNA and genes. Here the V and J calls rest on TCRdb's processing, not on the authors' analysis. The sample table lists approximately 300,000 distinct CDR3 sequences, roughly a tenth of them with a count of one. Around 3.2% of the sample rests with the top ten.

Explained via the paper, the treatment or condition label denotes: live attenuated yellow fever vaccine strain. PBMCs were isolated from peripheral blood using a standard Ficoll-Paque protocol. CD4 and CD8 T-cell fractions were isolated with Dynabeads CD4 and CD8 positive selection kits. TriZol was used to extract RNA from bulk PBMCs, from CD4 and CD8 fractions, and from dextramer-positive and dextramer-negative fractions. V lost 6 bases and J lost 9 bases; the stretch between them is 15 bases long. CDR3 length: 13 amino acids, cysteine to phenylalanine. Just the 39-base CDR3 DNA is kept, in frame starting at base 1. Reading the germline V gene gives CDR1 MNHEY and CDR2 SVGAGI. The full study reports these points: Compared with the primary T-cell response, the secondary T-cell response was faster but weaker, reaching its peak on day 5 rather than on day 15. A small fraction of clonotypes appeared in both the CD4 and CD8 compartments, likely as a result of convergent recombination. Computational filtering was needed because FACS-sorted repertoires could contain abundant contaminating clonotypes from the bulk population. Most clones expanded after primary vaccination (roughly 96% of CD4 and 80% to 90% of CD8) were re-detected after the booster, suggesting that broad memory maintenance occurred. The study included only a couple of donors, which limits how far the findings can be generalized.

The clonotype originates from a man younger than 35 who received the YFV17D yellow fever vaccine. The chain was built from TRBV6-5 and TRBJ2-4, with the D gene uncertain. The sample in question was CD4+ T cells sorted from PBMCs, obtained 45 days after the yellow fever booster vaccination. The base sequence is TGTGCCAGCAGCAGCATAGTCCTGGGCATTCAGTACTTC. This gives the protein CASSSIVLGIQYF.